The present TCR beta chain was sequenced within a study of blood T cell repertoires in COVID-19 (dated by TCRdb to 2020 to 2021). Regarding the research as a whole: Samples from collaborators originated in the United States, Italy and Spain and spanned both the acute and convalescent phases of COVID-19. The prospective study material was composed of cDNA or gDNA derived from T cells, B-cell-depleted T cells, or PBMCs. Subjects who had been exposed to COVID-19, were actively infected with it, or had recovered from it provided the deeply sampled blood TCRbeta repertoires that made up the dataset. A freely available public database, intended as a resource for researchers studying the immune response to SARS-CoV-2, is where the repertoires were released. Samples were obtained from the ongoing ImmuneRACE study (first 160 participants) and from 1,000 to 1,500 subjects provided by 6 global collaborators. A de-identified subject ID, COVID-19 status, age in years and sex were almost always included in the sample metadata. Where available, HLA class I and class II types were taken from metadata supplied by the sample provider and were not determined by assay-based typing.

Spanning cysteine to phenylalanine, the CDR3 consists of 14 amino acids. The kept DNA is CDR3 alone, 42 bases in frame from the first base. In the germline V gene (reference sequence), CDR1 corresponds to SGHKS and CDR2 to YYEKEE. The junction shows trimming of 5 bases on V and 0 bases on J, and the gene matches do not reach 2 bases of it. TCRbeta CDR3 regions were amplified from genomic DNA by means of the immunoSEQ Assay, a bias-controlled multiplex PCR. On the study's bioinformatics: The number of nucleated cells in each sample was estimated from the amplification of reference gene primers within the assay. To quantify the absolute abundance of each unique TCRbeta CDR3 rearrangement, sequence reads were collapsed and filtered. Productive Simpson clonality was computed per sample as the square root of Simpson's diversity index over productive rearrangements. Drawn from immuneACCESS, this table holds only the in-frame rearrangements with V and J called that TCRdb kept. Clones are partly lost; checked studies trace under half to an unresolved V gene and leave the rest unexplained. V and J calls and clone size come straight from that table; D and trimming were deduced from the DNA. This sample holds tens of thousands of clones; 70% to 90% were observed only once. Of the sample, around 14% falls within the top ten clones.

Results the study describes overall, beyond this receptor: Clinical and demographic metadata were provided uncurated, with the amount varying by source and participant.

On this clone itself: No antigen is known for it. No base quality values were provided; no much bigger clone lies one nucleotide off.

Whole blood was collected in K2EDTA tubes by collaborating institutions according to the institutions' own protocols. Collaborator samples were shipped for TCRbeta analysis as frozen whole blood, isolated PBMCs, or DNA extracted from either sample type. The specimen sequenced was peripheral blood. The V and J genes are TRBV5-5 and TRBJ2-1, with 7 middle bases fitting TRBD2. The TCR originated in a man older than 75 with acute or convalescent COVID-19. The CDR3 protein: CASSGLVSYNEQFF. Here is the DNA: TGTGCCAGCAGTGGACTAGTCTCCTACAATGAGCAGTTCTTC.